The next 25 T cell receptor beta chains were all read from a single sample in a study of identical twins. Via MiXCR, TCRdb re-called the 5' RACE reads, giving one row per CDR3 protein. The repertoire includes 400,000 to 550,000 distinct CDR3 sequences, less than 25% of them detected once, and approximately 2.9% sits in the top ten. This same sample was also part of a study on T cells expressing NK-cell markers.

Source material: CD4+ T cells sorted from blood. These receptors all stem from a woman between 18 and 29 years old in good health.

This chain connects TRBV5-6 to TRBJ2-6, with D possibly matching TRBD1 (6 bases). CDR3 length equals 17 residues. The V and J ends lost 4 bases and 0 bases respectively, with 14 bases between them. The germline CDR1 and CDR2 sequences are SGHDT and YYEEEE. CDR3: CASSGLGHNSGANVLTF. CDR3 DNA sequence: TGTGCCAGCAGCGGCCTGGGACATAACTCTGGGGCCAACGTCCTGACTTTC.

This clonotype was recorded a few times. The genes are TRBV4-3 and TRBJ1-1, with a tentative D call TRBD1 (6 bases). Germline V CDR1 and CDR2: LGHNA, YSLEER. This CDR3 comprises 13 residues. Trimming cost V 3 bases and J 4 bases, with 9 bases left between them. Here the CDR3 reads CASSQLQGTEAFF. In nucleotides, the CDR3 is TGCGCCAGCAGCCAGCTACAGGGCACTGAAGCTTTCTTT.

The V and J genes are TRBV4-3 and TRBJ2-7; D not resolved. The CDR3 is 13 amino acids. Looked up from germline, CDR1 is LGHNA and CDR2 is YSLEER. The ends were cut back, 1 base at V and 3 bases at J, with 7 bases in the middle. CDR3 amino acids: CASSQGPSYEQYF. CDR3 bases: TGCGCCAGCAGCCAAGGTCCTAGCTACGAGCAGTACTTC.

The CDR3, as DNA: TGCAGTGCTATCAAGTACCAAGAGACCCAGTACTTC. This encodes CSAIKYQETQYF. The chain recombines TRBV20-1 with TRBJ2-5; D call uncertain. The germline V and J ends were trimmed by 4 bases and 0 bases, with 6 bases remaining between them. CDR3 length equals 12 residues. The germline CDR1 and CDR2 sequences are DFQATT and SNEGSKA (reference sequence).

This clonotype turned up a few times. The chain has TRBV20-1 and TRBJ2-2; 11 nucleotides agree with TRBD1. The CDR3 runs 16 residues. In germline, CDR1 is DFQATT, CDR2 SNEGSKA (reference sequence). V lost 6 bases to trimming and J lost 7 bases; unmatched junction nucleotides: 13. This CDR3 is CSAHGTGGKSSGELFF. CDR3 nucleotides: TGCAGTGCACACGGGACAGGGGGAAAGAGTAGCGGGGAGCTGTTTTTT.

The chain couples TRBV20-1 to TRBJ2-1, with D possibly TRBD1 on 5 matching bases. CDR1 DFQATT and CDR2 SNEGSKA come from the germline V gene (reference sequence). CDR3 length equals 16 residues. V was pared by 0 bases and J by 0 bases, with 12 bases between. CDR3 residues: CSARDFQGSSYNEQFF. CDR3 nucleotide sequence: TGCAGTGCTAGAGATTTCCAGGGAAGCTCCTACAATGAGCAGTTCTTC.

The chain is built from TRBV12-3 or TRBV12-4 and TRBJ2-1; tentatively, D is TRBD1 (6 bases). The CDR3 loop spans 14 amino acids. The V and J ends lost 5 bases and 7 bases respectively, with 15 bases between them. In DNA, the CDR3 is TGTGCCAGCAGTCCAGGGGTGGCCGGGAATGAGCAGTTCTTC. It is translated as CASSPGVAGNEQFF.

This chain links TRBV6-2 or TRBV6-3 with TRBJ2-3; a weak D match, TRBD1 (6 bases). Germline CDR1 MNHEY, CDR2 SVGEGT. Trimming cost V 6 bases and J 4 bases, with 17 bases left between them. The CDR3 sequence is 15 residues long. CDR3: CASRRRQARADTQYF. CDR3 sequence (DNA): TGTGCCAGCAGGCGTCGACAGGCTCGAGCAGATACGCAGTATTTT.

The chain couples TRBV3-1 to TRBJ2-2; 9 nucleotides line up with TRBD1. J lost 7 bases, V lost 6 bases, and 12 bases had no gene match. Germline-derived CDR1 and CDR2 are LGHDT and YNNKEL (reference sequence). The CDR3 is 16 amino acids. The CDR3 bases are TGTGCCAGCAGGCTAACAGGGGGCAGGAGGAACGGGGAGCTGTTTTTT. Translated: CASRLTGGRRNGELFF.

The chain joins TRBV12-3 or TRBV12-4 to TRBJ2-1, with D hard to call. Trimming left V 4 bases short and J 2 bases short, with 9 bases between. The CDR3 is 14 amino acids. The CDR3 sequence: CASSSRWPYNEQFF. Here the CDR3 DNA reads TGTGCCAGCAGTTCCCGGTGGCCCTACAATGAGCAGTTCTTC.

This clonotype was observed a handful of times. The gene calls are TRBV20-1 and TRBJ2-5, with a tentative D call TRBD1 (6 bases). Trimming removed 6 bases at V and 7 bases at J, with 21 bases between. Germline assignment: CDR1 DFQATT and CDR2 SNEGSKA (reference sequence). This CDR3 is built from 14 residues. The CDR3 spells CSANVEWTVGTQYF. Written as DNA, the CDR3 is TGCAGTGCGAATGTGGAGTGGACAGTGGGGACCCAGTACTTC.

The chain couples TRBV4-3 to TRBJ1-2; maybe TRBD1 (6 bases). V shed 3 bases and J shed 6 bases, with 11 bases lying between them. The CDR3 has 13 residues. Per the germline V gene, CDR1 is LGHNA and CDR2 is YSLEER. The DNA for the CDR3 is TGCGCCAGCAGCCATCAACAGGGTGATGGCTACACCTTC. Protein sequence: CASSHQQGDGYTF.

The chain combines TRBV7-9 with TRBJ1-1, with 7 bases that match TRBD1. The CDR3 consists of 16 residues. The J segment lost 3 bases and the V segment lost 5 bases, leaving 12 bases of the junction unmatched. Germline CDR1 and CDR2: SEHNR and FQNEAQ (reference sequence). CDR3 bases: TGTGCCAGCAGCCCTCCGAGGACAGGTCACTACACTGAAGCTTTCTTT. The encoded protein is CASSPPRTGHYTEAFF.

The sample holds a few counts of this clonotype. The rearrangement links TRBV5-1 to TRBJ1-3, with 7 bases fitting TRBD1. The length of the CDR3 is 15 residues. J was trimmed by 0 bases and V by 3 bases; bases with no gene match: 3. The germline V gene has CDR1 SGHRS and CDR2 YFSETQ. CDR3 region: CASSWGQYSGNTIYF. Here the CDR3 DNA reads TGCGCCAGCAGCTGGGGACAGTACTCTGGAAACACCATATATTTT.

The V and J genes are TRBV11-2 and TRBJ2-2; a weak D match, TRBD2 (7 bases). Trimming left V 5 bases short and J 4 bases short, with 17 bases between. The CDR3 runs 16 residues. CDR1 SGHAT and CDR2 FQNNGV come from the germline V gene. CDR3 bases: TGTGCCAGCAGCCCCAGGGGAGGGGCGACCACCGGGGAGCTGTTTTTT. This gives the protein CASSPRGGATTGELFF.

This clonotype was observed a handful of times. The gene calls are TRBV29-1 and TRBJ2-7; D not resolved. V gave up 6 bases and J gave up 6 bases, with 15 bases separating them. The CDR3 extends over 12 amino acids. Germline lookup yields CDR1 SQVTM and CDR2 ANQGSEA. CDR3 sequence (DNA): TGCAGCGTAAAGGACGTAGTTCCCGAGCAGTACTTC. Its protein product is CSVKDVVPEQYF.

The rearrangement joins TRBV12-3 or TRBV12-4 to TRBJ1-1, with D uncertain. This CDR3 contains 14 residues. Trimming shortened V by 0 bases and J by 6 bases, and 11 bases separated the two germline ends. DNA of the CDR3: TGTGCCAGCAGTTTAGCCCCGGAGATCGCTGAAGCTTTCTTT. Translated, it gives CASSLAPEIAEAFF.

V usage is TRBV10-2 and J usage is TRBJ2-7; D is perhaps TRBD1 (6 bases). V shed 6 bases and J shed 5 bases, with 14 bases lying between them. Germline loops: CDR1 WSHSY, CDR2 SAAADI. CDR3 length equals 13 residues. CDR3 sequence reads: CASRTGTTDEQYF. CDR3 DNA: TGCGCCAGCAGAACCGGGACAACGGACGAGCAGTACTTC.

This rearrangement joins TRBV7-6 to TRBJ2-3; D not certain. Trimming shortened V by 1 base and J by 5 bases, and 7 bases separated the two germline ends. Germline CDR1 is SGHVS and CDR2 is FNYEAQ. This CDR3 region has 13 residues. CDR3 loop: CASSLVKGDTQYF. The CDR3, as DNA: TGTGCCAGCAGCTTAGTTAAAGGAGATACGCAGTATTTT.

DNA for the CDR3: TGCAGTGCTAGAGATCTGGCGGGAGGGCCAGACACCGGGGAGCTGTTTTTT. Translating it yields CSARDLAGGPDTGELFF. V gene TRBV20-1 combines with J gene TRBJ2-2, with 9 bases fitting TRBD2. V shed 0 bases, J shed 3 bases, and the junction held 8 bases outside the gene matches. Germline CDR1 and CDR2: DFQATT and SNEGSKA (reference sequence). CDR3 length: 17 amino acids.

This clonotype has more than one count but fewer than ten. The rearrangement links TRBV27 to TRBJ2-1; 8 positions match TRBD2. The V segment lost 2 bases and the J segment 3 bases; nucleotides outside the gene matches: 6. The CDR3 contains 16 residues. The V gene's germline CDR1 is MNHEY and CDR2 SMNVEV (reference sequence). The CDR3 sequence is CASSLARGEFYNEQFF. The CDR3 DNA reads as TGTGCCAGCAGTTTAGCGCGGGGGGAATTCTACAATGAGCAGTTCTTC.

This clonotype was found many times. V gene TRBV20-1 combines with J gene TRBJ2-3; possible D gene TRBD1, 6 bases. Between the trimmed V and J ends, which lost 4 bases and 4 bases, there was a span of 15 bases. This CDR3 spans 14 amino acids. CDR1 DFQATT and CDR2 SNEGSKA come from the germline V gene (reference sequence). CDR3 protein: CSAKGGSIADTQYF. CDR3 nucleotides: TGCAGTGCTAAAGGGGGTAGCATCGCAGATACGCAGTATTTT.

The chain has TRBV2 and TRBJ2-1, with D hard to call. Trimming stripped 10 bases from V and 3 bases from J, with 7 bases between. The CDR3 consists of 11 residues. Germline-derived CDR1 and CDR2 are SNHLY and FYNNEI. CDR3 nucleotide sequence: TGTGCCACCAAGATCTACAATGAGCAGTTCTTC. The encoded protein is CATKIYNEQFF.

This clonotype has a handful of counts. CDR3 in DNA: TGCGCCAGCAGCTTGATGGGACAAAGCTCCTACAATGAGCAGTTCTTC. Amino acids: CASSLMGQSSYNEQFF. The J gene is TRBJ2-1, the V gene TRBV5-1, with D possibly matching TRBD1 (6 bases). CDR1 is SGHRS and CDR2 is YFSETQ in the germline V gene. The CDR3 has 16 amino acids. With 1 base removed from V and 0 bases from J, the gap between germline ends came to 11 bases.

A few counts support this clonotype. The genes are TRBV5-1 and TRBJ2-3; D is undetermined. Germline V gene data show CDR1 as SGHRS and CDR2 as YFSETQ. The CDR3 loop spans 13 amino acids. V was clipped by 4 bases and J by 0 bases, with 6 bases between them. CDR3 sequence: CASSQTSTDTQYF. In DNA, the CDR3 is TGCGCCAGCAGCCAAACTAGCACAGATACGCAGTATTTT.